This T cell receptor (beta chain) was profiled in a study of response to subunit inactivated influenza vaccine. MiXCR was run by TCRdb on the RT-PCR reads, yielding one entry per CDR3 protein. The sample gives about 300,000 distinct CDR3 sequences, 22% of which show up once; about a tenth is in the top ten. The CDR3 sequence is 14 residues long. Germline V gene lookup returns CDR1 MNHEY and CDR2 SMNVEV (reference sequence). With 6 bases removed from V and 3 bases from J, the gap between germline ends came to 15 bases. The sequencing here drew on PBMCs from blood, taken approximately 20 months after vaccination. This receptor was identified in a man in his fifties or sixties who received an inactivated influenza vaccine. The rearrangement joins TRBV27 to TRBJ2-7; D is uncertain. The CDR3 here is CASSPDPSGYEQYF. CDR3 nucleotide sequence: TGTGCCAGCAGCCCCGACCCGTCGGGCTACGAGCAGTACTTC.